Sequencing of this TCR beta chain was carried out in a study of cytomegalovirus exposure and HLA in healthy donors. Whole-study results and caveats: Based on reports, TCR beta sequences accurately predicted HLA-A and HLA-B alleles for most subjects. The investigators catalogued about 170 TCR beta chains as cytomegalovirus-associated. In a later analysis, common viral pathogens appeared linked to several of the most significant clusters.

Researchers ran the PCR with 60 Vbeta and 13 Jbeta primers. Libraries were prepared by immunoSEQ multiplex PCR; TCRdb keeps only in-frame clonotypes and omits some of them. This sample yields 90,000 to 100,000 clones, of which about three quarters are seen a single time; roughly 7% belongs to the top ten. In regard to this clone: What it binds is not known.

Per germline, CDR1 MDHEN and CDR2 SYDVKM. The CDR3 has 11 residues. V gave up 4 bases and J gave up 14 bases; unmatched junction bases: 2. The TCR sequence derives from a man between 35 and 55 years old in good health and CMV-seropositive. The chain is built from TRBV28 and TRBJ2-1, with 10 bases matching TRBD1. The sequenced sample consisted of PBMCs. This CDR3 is CASSSGTGEFF. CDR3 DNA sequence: TGTGCCAGCAGTTCCGGGACAGGGGAGTTCTTC.